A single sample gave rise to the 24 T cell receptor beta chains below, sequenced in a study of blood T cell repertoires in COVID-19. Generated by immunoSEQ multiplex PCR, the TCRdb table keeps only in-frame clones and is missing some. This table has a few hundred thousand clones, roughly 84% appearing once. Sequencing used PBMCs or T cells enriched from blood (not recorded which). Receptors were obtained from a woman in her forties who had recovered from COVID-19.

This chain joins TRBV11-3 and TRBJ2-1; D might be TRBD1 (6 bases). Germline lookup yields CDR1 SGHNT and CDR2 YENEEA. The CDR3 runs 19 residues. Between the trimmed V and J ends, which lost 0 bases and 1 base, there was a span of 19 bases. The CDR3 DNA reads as TGTGCCAGCAGCTTAGACCCGGCATGGGGGCCGTGGTCCTACAATGAGCAGTTCTTC. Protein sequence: CASSLDPAWGPWSYNEQFF.

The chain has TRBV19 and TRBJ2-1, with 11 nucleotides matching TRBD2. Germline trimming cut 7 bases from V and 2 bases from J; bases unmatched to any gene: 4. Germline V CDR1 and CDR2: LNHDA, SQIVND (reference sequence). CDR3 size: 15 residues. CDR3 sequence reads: CASTLAGGPYNEQFF. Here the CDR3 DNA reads TGTGCCAGTACCCTAGCGGGAGGCCCCTACAATGAGCAGTTCTTC.

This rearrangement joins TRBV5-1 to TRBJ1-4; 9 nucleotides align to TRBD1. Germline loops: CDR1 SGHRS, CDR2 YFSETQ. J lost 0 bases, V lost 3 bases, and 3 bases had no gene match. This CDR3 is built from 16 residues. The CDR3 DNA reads TGCGCCAGCAGCTCCGGGGACAGGGCAACTAATGAAAAACTGTTTTTT. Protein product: CASSSGDRATNEKLFF.

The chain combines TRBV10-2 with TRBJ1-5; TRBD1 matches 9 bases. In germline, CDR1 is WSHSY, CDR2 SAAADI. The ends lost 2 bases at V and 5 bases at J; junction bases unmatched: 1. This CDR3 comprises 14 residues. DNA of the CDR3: TGCGCCAGCAGTGAGACAGGGGGCTATCAGCCCCAGCATTTT. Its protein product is CASSETGGYQPQHF.

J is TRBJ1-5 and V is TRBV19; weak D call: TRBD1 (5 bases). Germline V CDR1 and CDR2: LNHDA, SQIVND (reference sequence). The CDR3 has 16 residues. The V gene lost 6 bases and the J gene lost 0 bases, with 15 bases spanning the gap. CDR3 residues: CASRDNFFYSNQPQHF. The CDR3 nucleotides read TGTGCCAGTAGGGACAATTTCTTCTATAGCAATCAGCCCCAGCATTTT.

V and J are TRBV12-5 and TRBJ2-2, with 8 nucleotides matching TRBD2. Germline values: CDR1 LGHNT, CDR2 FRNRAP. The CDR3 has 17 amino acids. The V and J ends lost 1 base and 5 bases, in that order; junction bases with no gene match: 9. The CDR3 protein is CASGLAGQREWTGELFF. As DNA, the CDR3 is TGTGCTAGTGGTTTGGCCGGTCAGCGGGAGTGGACCGGGGAGCTGTTTTTT.

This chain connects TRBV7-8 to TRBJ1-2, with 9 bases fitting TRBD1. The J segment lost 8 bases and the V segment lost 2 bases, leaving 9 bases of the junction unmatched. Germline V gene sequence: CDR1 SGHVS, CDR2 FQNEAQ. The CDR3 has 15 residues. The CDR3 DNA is TGTGCCAGCAGCTTACTACAGGGGGCAAACCCCGGCTACACCTTC. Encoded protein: CASSLLQGANPGYTF. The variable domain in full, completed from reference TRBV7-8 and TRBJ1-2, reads GAGVSQSPRYKVAKRGQDVALRCDPISGHVSLFWYQQALGQGPEFLTYFQNEAQLDKSGLPSDRFFAERPEGSVSTLKIQRTQQEDSAVYLCASSLLQGANPGYTFGSGTRLTVV.

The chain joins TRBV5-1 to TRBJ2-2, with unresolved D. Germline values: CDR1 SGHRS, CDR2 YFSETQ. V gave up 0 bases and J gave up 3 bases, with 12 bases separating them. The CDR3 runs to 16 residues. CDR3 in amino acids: CASSLAAARYTGELFF. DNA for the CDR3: TGCGCCAGCAGCTTGGCGGCAGCGAGATACACCGGGGAGCTGTTTTTT.

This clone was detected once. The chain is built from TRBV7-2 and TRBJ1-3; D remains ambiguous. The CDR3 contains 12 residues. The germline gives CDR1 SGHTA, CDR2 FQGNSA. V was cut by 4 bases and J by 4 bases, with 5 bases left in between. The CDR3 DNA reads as TGTGCCAGCAGCTACACCGGAAACACCATATATTTT. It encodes CASSYTGNTIYF.

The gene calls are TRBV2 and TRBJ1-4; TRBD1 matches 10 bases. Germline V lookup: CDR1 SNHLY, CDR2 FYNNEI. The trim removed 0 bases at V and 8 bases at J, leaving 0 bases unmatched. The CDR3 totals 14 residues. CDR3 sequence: CASSEATGGEKLFF. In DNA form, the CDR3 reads TGTGCCAGCAGTGAAGCGACAGGGGGCGAAAAACTGTTTTTT.

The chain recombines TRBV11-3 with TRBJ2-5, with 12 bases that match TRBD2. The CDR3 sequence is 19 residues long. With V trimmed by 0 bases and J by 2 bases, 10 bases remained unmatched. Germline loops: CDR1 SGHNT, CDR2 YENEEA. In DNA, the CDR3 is TGTGCCAGCAGCTTAGATCCTGCTAGCGGGAGGGTTTTTCAAGAGACCCAGTACTTC. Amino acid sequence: CASSLDPASGRVFQETQYF.

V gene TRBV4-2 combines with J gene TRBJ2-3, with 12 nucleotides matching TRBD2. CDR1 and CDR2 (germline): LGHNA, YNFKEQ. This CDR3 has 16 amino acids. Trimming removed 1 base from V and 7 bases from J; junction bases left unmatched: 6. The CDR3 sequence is CASSQGLAGDGNTQYF. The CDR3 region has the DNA TGTGCCAGCAGCCAAGGACTAGCGGGAGATGGGAATACGCAGTATTTT.

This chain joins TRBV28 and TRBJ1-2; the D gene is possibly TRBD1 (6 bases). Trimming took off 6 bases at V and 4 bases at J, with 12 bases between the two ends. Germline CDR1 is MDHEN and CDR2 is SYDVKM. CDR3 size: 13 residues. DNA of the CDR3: TGTGCCAGCAGAAGGACAGCGACCTATGGCTACACCTTC. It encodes CASRRTATYGYTF.

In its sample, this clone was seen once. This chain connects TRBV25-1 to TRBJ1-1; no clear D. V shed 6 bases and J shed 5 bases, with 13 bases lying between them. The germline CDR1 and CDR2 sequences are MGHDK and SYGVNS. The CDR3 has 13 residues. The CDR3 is CASSDPEGTEAFF. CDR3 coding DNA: TGTGCCAGCAGCGACCCTGAGGGAACTGAAGCTTTCTTT.

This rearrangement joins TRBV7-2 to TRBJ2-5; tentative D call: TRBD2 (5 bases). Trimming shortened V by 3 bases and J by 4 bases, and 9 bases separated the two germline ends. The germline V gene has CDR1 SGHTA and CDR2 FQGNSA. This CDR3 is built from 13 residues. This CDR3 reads CASSLSRGETQYF. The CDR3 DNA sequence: TGTGCCAGCAGCTTGTCTCGGGGAGAGACCCAGTACTTC.

The DNA of the CDR3 is TGTGCCAGCAGTTTACTAGCGGGAGTGCGGGATACGCAGTATTTT. Residues: CASSLLAGVRDTQYF. The rearrangement links TRBV6-5 to TRBJ2-3; 11 bases agree with TRBD2. Germline CDR1 and CDR2: MNHEY and SVGAGI. The CDR3 is made up of 15 amino acids. The ends lost 4 bases at V and 6 bases at J; junction bases unmatched: 6.

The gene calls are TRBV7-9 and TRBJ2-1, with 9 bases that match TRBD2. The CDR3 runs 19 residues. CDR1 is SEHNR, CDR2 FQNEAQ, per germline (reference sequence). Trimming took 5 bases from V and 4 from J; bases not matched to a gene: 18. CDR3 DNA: TGTGCCAGCAGCCTGATCCCGACTAGCGGAGGATTACTGTACAATGAGCAGTTCTTC. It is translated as CASSLIPTSGGLLYNEQFF.

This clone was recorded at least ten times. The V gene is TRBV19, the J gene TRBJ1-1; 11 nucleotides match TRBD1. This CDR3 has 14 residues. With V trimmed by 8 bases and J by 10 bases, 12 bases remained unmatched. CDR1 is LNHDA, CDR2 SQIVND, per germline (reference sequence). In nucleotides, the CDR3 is TGTGCCAGTGCAGACCTAGGGACAGGGGGTTCAGCTTTCTTT. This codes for CASADLGTGGSAFF.

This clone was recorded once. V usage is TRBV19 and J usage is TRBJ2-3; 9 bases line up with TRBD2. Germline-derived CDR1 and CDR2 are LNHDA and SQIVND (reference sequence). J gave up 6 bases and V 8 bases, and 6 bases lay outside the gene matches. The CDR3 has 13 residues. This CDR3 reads CASGTSRMDTQYF. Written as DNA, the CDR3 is TGTGCCAGTGGGACTAGCCGAATGGATACGCAGTATTTT. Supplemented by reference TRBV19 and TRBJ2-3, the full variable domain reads DGGITQSPKYLFRKEGQNVTLSCEQNLNHDAMYWYRQDPGQGLRLIYYSQIVNDFQKGDIAEGYSVSREKKESFPLTVTSAQKNPTAFYLCASGTSRMDTQYFGPGTRLTVL.

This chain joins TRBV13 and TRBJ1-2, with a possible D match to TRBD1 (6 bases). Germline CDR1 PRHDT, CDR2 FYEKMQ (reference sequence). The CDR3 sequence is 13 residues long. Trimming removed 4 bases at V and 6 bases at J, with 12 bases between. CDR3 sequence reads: CASSSGEVHGYTF. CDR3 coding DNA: TGTGCCAGCAGCTCAGGGGAGGTGCATGGCTACACCTTC.

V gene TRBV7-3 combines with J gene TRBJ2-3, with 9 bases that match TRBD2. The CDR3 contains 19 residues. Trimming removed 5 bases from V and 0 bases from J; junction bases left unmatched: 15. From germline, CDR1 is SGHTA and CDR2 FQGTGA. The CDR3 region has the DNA TGTGCCAGCAGCCGGAACCCTATATCGACTAGCGGTAGCACAGATACGCAGTATTTT. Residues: CASSRNPISTSGSTDTQYF. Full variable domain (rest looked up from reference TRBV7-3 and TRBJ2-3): GAGVSQTPSNKVTEKGKYVELRCDPISGHTALYWYRQSLGQGPEFLIYFQGTGAADDSGLPNDRFFAVRPEGSVSTLKIQRTERGDSAVYLCASSRNPISTSGSTDTQYFGPGTRLTVL.

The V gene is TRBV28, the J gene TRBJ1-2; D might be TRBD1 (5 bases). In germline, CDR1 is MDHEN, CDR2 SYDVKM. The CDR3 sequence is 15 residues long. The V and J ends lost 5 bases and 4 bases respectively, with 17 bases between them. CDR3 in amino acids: CASSHRSNTGYGYTF. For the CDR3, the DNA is TGTGCCAGCAGTCACCGGAGCAACACAGGCTATGGCTACACCTTC.

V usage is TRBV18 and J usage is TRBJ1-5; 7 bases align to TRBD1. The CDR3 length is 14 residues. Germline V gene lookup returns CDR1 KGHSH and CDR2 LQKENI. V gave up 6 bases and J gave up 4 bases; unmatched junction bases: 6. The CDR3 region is CASSPTGQNQPQHF. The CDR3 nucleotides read TGTGCCAGCTCCCCAACGGGACAGAATCAGCCCCAGCATTTT.

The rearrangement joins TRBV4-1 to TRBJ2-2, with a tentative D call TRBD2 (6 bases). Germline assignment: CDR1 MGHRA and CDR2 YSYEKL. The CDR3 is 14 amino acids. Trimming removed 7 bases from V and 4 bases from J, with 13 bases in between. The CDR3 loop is CASNPRGGTGELFF. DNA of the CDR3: TGCGCCAGCAACCCAAGGGGAGGCACCGGGGAGCTGTTTTTT.